This T cell receptor (beta chain) was sequenced in a study of T cells in Graves' hyperthyroidism and ophthalmopathy. This clonotype showed up many times. Its target is not known. Amplification of TCR beta CDR3 regions used RNA as the template. RT-PCR in the first round (using the HTBI primer set) targeted the TCR CDR3. TCRdb used MiXCR to reprocess the multiplex PCR reads, holding one entry per CDR3 protein. Among more than 500,000 distinct CDR3 sequences listed, 40% to 50% were seen once. Overall study findings and caveats: The model predicted ophthalmopathy a median around 6.5 months before onset. Most clonotypes that expanded in the thyroid above 0.001 also showed up in blood.

Patients with uncontrolled infections, other autoimmune diseases, pregnancy or lactation were excluded. This CDR3 region has 15 residues. Germline CDR1 reads SGHAT; CDR2 reads FQNNGV. V lost 1 base, J lost 7 bases, and 16 bases lay in between. The clonotype was recovered from an adult woman with Graves' disease, either hyperthyroidism or ophthalmopathy (not recorded which). The sequenced sample was peripheral blood or thyroid tissue (not recorded which). The chain carries TRBV11-2 and TRBJ1-2, with TRBD1 as a possible D gene (5 bases). The CDR3 DNA reads as TGTGCCAGCAGCTTAGGGGACGCTCCCTACGGTGGCTACACCTTC. This gives the protein CASSLGDAPYGGYTF.